This entry concerns a single T cell receptor (beta chain). The data were produced by immunoSEQ multiplex PCR, yet TCRdb's version contains in-frame clones alone and is incomplete. The profile shows about 400,000 clones, about 80% of them singletons. The treatment denotes: about 20 received Ad26.COV2.S at low or high dose, single or two shots; about 5 received placebo; per-sample allocation not given. The study sampled participants on day 63 after the first vaccine or placebo injection. Germline V gene sequence: CDR1 SGHRS, CDR2 YFSETQ. This CDR3 region has 14 residues. V shed 3 bases and J 9 bases; nucleotides not matched to a gene: 6. This sample is drawn from a study of Ad26.COV2.S vaccination and SARS-CoV-2 variants.

The J gene is TRBJ2-1, the V gene TRBV5-1, with TRBD1 matching 10 bases. This clonotype originated in a person between 18 and 60 years old who received the Ad26.COV2.S COVID-19 vaccine or a placebo. This specimen was peripheral blood, taken in a trial of Ad26.COV2.S vaccine versus placebo. CDR3 residues: CASSWDRGGGEQFF. Written as DNA, the CDR3 is TGCGCCAGCAGCTGGGACAGGGGCGGGGGTGAGCAGTTCTTC.